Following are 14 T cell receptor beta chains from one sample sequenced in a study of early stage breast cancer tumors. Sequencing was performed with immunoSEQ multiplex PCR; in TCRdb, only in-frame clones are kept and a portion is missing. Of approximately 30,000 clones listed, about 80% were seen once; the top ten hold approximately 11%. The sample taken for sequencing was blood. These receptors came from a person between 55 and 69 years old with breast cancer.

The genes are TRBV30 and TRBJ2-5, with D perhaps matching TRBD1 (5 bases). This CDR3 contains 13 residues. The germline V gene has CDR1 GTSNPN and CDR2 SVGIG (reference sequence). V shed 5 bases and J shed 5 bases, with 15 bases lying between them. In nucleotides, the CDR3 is TGTGCCTGGGGGCAGGGTTCCGTTGAGACCCAGTACTTC. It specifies CAWGQGSVETQYF. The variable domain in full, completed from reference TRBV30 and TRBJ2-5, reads SQTIHQWPATLVQPVGSPLSLECTVEGTSNPNLYWYRQAAGRGLQLLFYSVGIGQISSEVPQNLSASRPQDRQFILSSKKLLLSDSGFYLCAWGQGSVETQYFGPGTRLLVL.

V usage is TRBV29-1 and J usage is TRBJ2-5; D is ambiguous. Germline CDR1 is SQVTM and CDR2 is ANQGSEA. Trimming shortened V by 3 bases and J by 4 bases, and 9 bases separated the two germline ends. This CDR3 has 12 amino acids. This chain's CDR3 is CSVEAGPETQYF. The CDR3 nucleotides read TGCAGCGTTGAGGCAGGCCCAGAGACCCAGTACTTC.

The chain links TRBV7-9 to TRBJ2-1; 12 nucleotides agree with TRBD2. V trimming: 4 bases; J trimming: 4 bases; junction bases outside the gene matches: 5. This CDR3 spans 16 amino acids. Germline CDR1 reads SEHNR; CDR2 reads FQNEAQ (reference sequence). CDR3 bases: TGTGCCAGCAGCTCCTCCGGGACTAGCGGGTACAATGAGCAGTTCTTC. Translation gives CASSSSGTSGYNEQFF. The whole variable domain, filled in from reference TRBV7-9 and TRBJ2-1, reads DTGVSQNPRHKITKRGQNVTFRCDPISEHNRLYWYRQTLGQGPEFLTYFQNEAQLEKSRLLSDRFSAERPKGSFSTLEIQRTEQGDSAMYLCASSSSGTSGYNEQFFGPGTRLTVL.

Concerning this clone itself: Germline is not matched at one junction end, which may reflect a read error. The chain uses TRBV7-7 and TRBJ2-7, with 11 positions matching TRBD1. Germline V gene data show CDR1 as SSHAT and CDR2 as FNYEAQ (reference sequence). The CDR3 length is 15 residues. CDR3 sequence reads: CASSLGQGAAYEQYF. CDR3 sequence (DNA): TGTGCTAGCAGCTTAGGACAGGGGGCGGCCTACGAGCAGTACTTC. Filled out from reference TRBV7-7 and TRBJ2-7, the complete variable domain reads GAGVSQSPRYKVTKRGQDVTLRCDPISSHATLYWYQQALGQGPEFLTYFNYEAQPDKSGLPSDRFSAERPEGSISTLTIQRTEQRDSAMYRCASSLGQGAAYEQYFGPGTRLTVT.

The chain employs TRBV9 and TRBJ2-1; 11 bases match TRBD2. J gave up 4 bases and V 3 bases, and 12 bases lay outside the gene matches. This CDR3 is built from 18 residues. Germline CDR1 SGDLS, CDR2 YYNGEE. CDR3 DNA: TGTGCCAGCAGCGGCTCAGACGGACTAGCGGGCATTTACAATGAGCAGTTCTTC. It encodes CASSGSDGLAGIYNEQFF.

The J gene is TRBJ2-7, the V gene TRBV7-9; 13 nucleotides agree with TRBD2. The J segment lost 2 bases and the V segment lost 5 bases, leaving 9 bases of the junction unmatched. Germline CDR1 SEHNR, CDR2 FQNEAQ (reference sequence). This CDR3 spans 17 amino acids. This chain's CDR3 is CASSAPGTSGIAYEQYF. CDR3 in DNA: TGTGCCAGCAGCGCCCCTGGGACTAGCGGGATCGCCTACGAGCAGTACTTC.

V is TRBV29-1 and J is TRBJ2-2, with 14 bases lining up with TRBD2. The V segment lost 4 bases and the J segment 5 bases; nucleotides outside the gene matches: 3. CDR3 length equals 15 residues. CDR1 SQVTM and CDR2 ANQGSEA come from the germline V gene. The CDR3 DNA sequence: TGCAGCGTTGCGGGACTAGCGGGAGTTACCGGGGAGCTGTTTTTT. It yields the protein CSVAGLAGVTGELFF.

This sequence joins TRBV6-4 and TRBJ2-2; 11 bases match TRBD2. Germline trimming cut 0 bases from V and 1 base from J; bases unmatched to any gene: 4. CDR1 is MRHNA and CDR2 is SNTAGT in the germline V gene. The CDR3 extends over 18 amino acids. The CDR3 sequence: CASSDSILAGENTGELFF. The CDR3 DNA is TGTGCCAGCAGTGACTCGATACTAGCGGGAGAGAACACCGGGGAGCTGTTTTTT.

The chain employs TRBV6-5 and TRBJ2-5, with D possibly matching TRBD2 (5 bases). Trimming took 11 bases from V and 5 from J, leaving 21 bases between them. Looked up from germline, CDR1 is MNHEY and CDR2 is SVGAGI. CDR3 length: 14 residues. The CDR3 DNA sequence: TGTGCCGCAGGCGTGAGGGCTCCCGGGGAGACCCAGTACTTC. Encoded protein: CAAGVRAPGETQYF.

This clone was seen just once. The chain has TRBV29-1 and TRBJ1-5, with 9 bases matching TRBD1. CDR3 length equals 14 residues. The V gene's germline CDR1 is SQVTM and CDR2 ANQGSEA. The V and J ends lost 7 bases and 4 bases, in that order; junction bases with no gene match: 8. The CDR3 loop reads CSAWDRAGNQPQHF. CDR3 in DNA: TGCAGCGCCTGGGACAGGGCCGGGAATCAGCCCCAGCATTTT. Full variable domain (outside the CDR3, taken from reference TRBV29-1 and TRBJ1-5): SAVISQKPSRDICQRGTSLTIQCQVDSQVTMMFWYRQQPGQSLTLIATANQGSEATYESGFVIDKFPISRPNLTFSTLTVSNMSPEDSSIYLCSAWDRAGNQPQHFGDGTRLSIL.

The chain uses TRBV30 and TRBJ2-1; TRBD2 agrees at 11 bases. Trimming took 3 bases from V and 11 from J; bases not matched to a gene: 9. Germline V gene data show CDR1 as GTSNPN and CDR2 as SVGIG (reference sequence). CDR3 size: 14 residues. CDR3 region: CAWSTGTSGAKQFF. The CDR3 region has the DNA TGTGCCTGGAGCACCGGGACTAGCGGCGCTAAGCAGTTCTTC.

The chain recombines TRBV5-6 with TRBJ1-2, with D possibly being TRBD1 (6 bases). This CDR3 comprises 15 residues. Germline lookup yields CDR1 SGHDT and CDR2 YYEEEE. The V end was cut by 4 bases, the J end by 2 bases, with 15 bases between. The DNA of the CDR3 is TGTGCCAGCAGCCGATTGACAGGATCCAACTATGGCTACACCTTC. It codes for CASSRLTGSNYGYTF.

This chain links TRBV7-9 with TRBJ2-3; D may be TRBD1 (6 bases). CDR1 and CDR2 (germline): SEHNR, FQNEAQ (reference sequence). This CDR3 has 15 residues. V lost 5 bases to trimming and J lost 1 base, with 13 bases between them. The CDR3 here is CASSTPGQRTDTQYF. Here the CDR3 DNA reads TGTGCCAGCAGCACCCCGGGACAACGCACAGATACGCAGTATTTT. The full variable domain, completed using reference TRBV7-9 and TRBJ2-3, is DTGVSQNPRHKITKRGQNVTFRCDPISEHNRLYWYRQTLGQGPEFLTYFQNEAQLEKSRLLSDRFSAERPKGSFSTLEIQRTEQGDSAMYLCASSTPGQRTDTQYFGPGTRLTVL.

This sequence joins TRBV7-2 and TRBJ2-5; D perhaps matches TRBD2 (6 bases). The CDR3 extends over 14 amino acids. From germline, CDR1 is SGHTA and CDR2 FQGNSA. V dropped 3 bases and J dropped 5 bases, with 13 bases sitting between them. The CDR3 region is CASSLGLVWETQYF. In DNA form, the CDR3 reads TGTGCCAGCAGCTTGGGACTTGTATGGGAGACCCAGTACTTC.